These 5 T cell receptor beta chains were all obtained from the same sample, sequenced in a study of blood T cells in healthy people across ages. Alongside a J-beta primer mix, a sample-barcoded 5' primer served in a second PCR lasting roughly 6 to 11 cycles. TCRdb recomputed calls from the 5' RACE reads with MiXCR, one row per CDR3 protein. In the table there are roughly 1.7 million distinct CDR3 sequences, almost 35% of which are singletons. The material sequenced was blood. These receptors all stem from a woman in her thirties in good health.

A few counts support this clonotype. The V call is TRBV4-1, the J call TRBJ2-2; D is unresolved. This CDR3 region has 13 residues. V lost 5 bases to trimming and J lost 7 bases, with 11 bases between them. Germline assignment: CDR1 MGHRA and CDR2 YSYEKL. CDR3 residues: CASSADRVGELFF. CDR3 in DNA: TGCGCCAGCAGCGCTGATAGGGTCGGGGAGCTGTTTTTT.

The CDR3 DNA reads as TGTGCCAGCAGCTTAGGGACGGTGGTCCCCTTACGTTTCCCACTTAAGTCGCTATATACGCAGTATTTT. It specifies CASSLGTVVPLRFPLKSLYTQYF. This chain uses TRBV11-2 with TRBJ2-3; D gene uncertain. The CDR3 sequence is 23 residues long. Trimming removed 1 base at V and 7 bases at J, with 39 bases between. Germline lookup yields CDR1 SGHAT and CDR2 FQNNGV. The full variable domain, with the rest looked up from reference TRBV11-2 and TRBJ2-3, is EAGVAQSPRYKIIEKRQSVAFWCNPISGHATLYWYQQILGQGPKLLIQFQNNGVVDDSQLPKDRFSAERLKGVDSTLKIQPAKLEDSAVYLCASSLGTVVPLRFPLKSLYTQYFGPGTRLTVL.

On this clonotype: Sequence at one end of the junction differs from germline and may be a read error. The chain uses TRBV10-3 and TRBJ2-3; perhaps D is TRBD1 or TRBD2 (6 bases each). The V gene's germline CDR1 is ENHRY and CDR2 SYGVKD. The CDR3 covers 17 residues. The CDR3 sequence is CAVSGVQGPSSADTQYF. The CDR3, as DNA: TGTGCCGTCAGTGGAGTACAGGGCCCCTCTAGCGCAGATACGCAGTATTTT.

This clonotype was counted between two and nine times. The J gene is TRBJ2-3, the V gene TRBV28; TRBD2 matches at 7 bases. V trimming: 5 bases; J trimming: 3 bases; junction bases outside the gene matches: 5. CDR1 is MDHEN and CDR2 is SYDVKM in the germline V gene. The CDR3 runs to 14 residues. CDR3 residues: CASSASGITDTQYF. CDR3 DNA sequence: TGTGCCAGCAGTGCGAGCGGGATAACAGATACGCAGTATTTT.

The chain uses TRBV4-2 and TRBJ2-7; TRBD2 is a possible D gene (6 bases). CDR3 length: 15 residues. V was pared by 1 base and J by 4 bases, with 14 bases between. The germline V gene encodes CDR1 LGHNA and CDR2 YNFKEQ. The chain's CDR3 is CASSQGVVGRYEQYF. CDR3 bases: TGTGCCAGCAGCCAAGGGGTTGTGGGGAGGTACGAGCAGTACTTC.